This paragraph covers one TCR beta chain sequence. Here immunoSEQ multiplex PCR was the method, and the copy in TCRdb shows in-frame clones only, minus some. The profile covers tens of thousands of clones, with approximately 85% appearing a single time and over 25% taken by the ten largest. This entry is derived from a study of blood T cell repertoires in COVID-19. V shed 4 bases, J shed 3 bases, and the junction held 17 bases outside the gene matches. Germline values: CDR1 SGHVS, CDR2 FNYEAQ. There are 19 residues in the CDR3. This receptor was identified in a woman aged 80 or over with COVID-19, enrolled during active disease. Sample: peripheral blood. The chain has TRBV7-6 and TRBJ2-3, with 9 bases aligning to TRBD2. This CDR3 reads CASSSRPPSLAGKTDTQYF. The CDR3, as DNA: TGTGCCAGCAGCTCAAGACCCCCCTCCCTAGCGGGGAAGACAGATACGCAGTATTTT.